This passage covers 17 T cell receptor beta chains from one sample sequenced in a study of vaccination and CD4 T cells after COVID-19. What these receptors recognize is not known. An Oncomine TCR Beta short-read assay was used to sequence the DNA from cultured CD4+ T cells. A single record per CDR3 protein comes from TCRdb applying MiXCR to the PCR reads. In the table there are 12,000 or so distinct CDR3 sequences, roughly half of which are singletons. Stated treatment: approximately 11-day PBMC culture with coronavirus spike peptide pools or control peptides (ViraFEST assay). The sequenced sample was cultured CD4+ T cells from blood, obtained after SARS-CoV-2 vaccination. The receptors originated from a human donor with COVID-19.

The CDR3 protein is CASMGVTDTQYF. The CDR3 nucleotides read TGTGCCAGCATGGGCGTGACAGATACGCAGTATTTT. The J gene is TRBJ2-3, the V gene TRBV6-1; D ambiguous. The V end was cut by 7 bases, the J end by 3 bases, with 8 bases between. Germline lookup yields CDR1 MNHNS and CDR2 SASEGT. The CDR3 contains 12 residues.

The chain links TRBV20-1 to TRBJ1-1; 7 nucleotides align to TRBD1. V trimming: 5 bases; J trimming: 5 bases; junction bases outside the gene matches: 11. CDR1 is DFQATT, CDR2 SNEGSKA, per germline (reference sequence). The CDR3 is 14 amino acids. The CDR3 bases are TGCAGTGCTGGACTACAGGGGCTGATAACTGAAGCTTTCTTT. Translation gives CSAGLQGLITEAFF.

This chain links TRBV28 with TRBJ1-5; D is unresolved. The CDR3 spans 14 residues. Germline values: CDR1 MDHEN, CDR2 SYDVKM. V lost 6 bases and J lost 6, with 15 bases in between. The CDR3 region has the DNA TGTGCCAGCAGGCCTAAGGGCTTAAGTCAGCCCCAGCATTTT. As protein: CASRPKGLSQPQHF. Based on the CDR3 plus reference TRBV28 and TRBJ1-5, the full variable domain is DVKVTQSSRYLVKRTGEKVFLECVQDMDHENMFWYRQDPGLGLRLIYFSYDVKMKEKGDIPEGYSVSREKKERFSLILESASTNQTSMYLCASRPKGLSQPQHFGDGTRLSIL.

In this sample, this clonotype turned up a few times. The CDR3 DNA follows: TGTGCCAGCAGCTCGGGACTCGACGGTCAGCCCCAGCATTTT. Amino acid sequence: CASSSGLDGQPQHF. V and J are TRBV7-9 and TRBJ1-5, with a weak D call TRBD1 (5 bases). CDR3 length: 14 residues. Trimming pared 4 bases from V and 6 bases from J, leaving 13 bases between. CDR1 is SEHNR, CDR2 FQNEAQ, per germline (reference sequence).

The sample holds a few counts of this clonotype. The chain has TRBV20-1 and TRBJ2-5, with 9 bases fitting TRBD2. The CDR3 is made up of 13 amino acids. The V and J ends lost 3 bases and 2 bases, in that order; junction bases with no gene match: 1. Germline V CDR1 and CDR2: DFQATT, SNEGSKA (reference sequence). The CDR3 region has the DNA TGCAGTGCTAGTCTAGCGGGGCAAGAGACCCAGTACTTC. This sequence encodes CSASLAGQETQYF.

The chain has TRBV7-3 and TRBJ1-2; weak D call: TRBD1 (6 bases). V lost 0 bases and J 6 bases, leaving 8 bases between the germline ends. From germline, CDR1 is SGHTA and CDR2 FQGTGA. The CDR3 spans 13 residues. The CDR3 reads CASSLTQGNGYTF. DNA for the CDR3: TGTGCCAGCAGCTTAACGCAGGGGAATGGCTACACCTTC.

The rearrangement joins TRBV6-5 to TRBJ2-7, with D possibly matching TRBD2 (6 bases). This CDR3 region has 11 residues. Per the germline V gene, CDR1 is MNHEY and CDR2 is SVGAGI. Trimming cost V 4 bases and J 6 bases, with 7 bases left between them. The CDR3 sequence is CASSSGVEQYF. The CDR3 DNA reads TGTGCCAGCAGTTCGGGAGTCGAGCAGTACTTC.

The chain combines TRBV4-3 with TRBJ1-2; D is ambiguous. The V gene lost 0 bases and the J gene lost 8 bases, with 22 bases spanning the gap. CDR1 and CDR2 (germline): LGHNA, YSLEER. There are 17 residues in the CDR3. The CDR3 here is CASSQDLGQYLNRGYTF. The CDR3 DNA is TGCGCCAGCAGCCAAGATCTCGGCCAGTATCTAAACCGGGGCTACACCTTC.

V and J are TRBV6-2 or TRBV6-3 and TRBJ1-1; 10 bases are shared with TRBD1. V shed 6 bases, J shed 5 bases, and the junction held 9 bases outside the gene matches. The CDR3 is made up of 15 amino acids. Looked up from germline, CDR1 is MNHEY and CDR2 is SVGEGT. CDR3 amino acids: CASSLGQGGWTEAFF. For the CDR3, the DNA is TGTGCCAGCAGCCTAGGACAGGGGGGATGGACTGAAGCTTTCTTT.

This clonotype has just one count. The genes are TRBV6-5 and TRBJ1-1, with no clear D. Trimming stripped 0 bases from V and 5 bases from J, with 16 bases between. CDR3 length: 16 residues. Germline V gives CDR1 MNHEY, CDR2 SVGAGI. The CDR3 nucleotides read TGTGCCAGCAGTTACTCGATGGTGGCAGGAGGGACTGAAGCTTTCTTT. It encodes CASSYSMVAGGTEAFF.

The chain is built from TRBV7-6 and TRBJ2-6; D may be TRBD1 (5 bases). Trimming took off 1 base at V and 1 base at J, with 17 bases between the two ends. CDR3 size: 19 residues. Looked up from germline, CDR1 is SGHVS and CDR2 is FNYEAQ. DNA of the CDR3: TGTGCCAGCAGCTTAGGTGCAGGGCTCCTCACATCTGGGGCCAACGTCCTGACTTTC. It specifies CASSLGAGLLTSGANVLTF. Variable domain in full (rest from reference TRBV7-6 and TRBJ2-6): GAGVSQSPRYKVTKRGQDVALRCDPISGHVSLYWYRQALGQGPEFLTYFNYEAQQDKSGLPNDRFSAERPEGSISTLTIQRTEQRDSAMYRCASSLGAGLLTSGANVLTFGAGSRLTVL.

This clonotype has just a few counts. The gene calls are TRBV6-1 and TRBJ1-3; D gene ambiguous. The CDR3 covers 16 residues. Germline CDR1 is MNHNS and CDR2 is SASEGT. The V gene lost 1 base and the J gene lost 4 bases, with 14 bases spanning the gap. CDR3 DNA sequence: TGTGCCAGCAGTGAAGAATTGAGGGTGGCCGGAAACACCATATATTTT. Protein sequence: CASSEELRVAGNTIYF.

This chain links TRBV18 with TRBJ1-5; D is possibly TRBD1 (6 bases). Trimming took 5 bases from V and 4 from J, leaving 9 bases between them. The CDR3 is 13 residues long. The V gene's germline CDR1 is KGHSH and CDR2 LQKENI. The CDR3 DNA follows: TGTGCCAGCTCAAAGGACAGAAATCAGCCCCAGCATTTT. The encoded protein is CASSKDRNQPQHF.

Only a few counts were recorded for this clonotype. CDR3 DNA sequence: TGCAGTGCTACAGAGACCGGGACAGGATACAATGAGCAGTTCTTC. Residues: CSATETGTGYNEQFF. V gene TRBV20-1 combines with J gene TRBJ2-1, with 8 positions matching TRBD1. Trimming took 4 bases from V and 4 from J; bases not matched to a gene: 9. CDR1 and CDR2 (germline): DFQATT, SNEGSKA (reference sequence). The CDR3 is made up of 15 amino acids.

V gene TRBV28 combines with J gene TRBJ1-2, with TRBD1 identical over 9 bases. V shed 2 bases and J 5 bases; nucleotides not matched to a gene: 3. Per the germline V gene, CDR1 is MDHEN and CDR2 is SYDVKM. The CDR3 sequence is 14 residues long. CDR3 coding DNA: TGTGCCAGCAGTTTAGGGACAGGGAAGTATGGCTACACCTTC. This encodes CASSLGTGKYGYTF.

The chain is built from TRBV12-3 or TRBV12-4 and TRBJ1-1, with no clear D. The V end was cut by 8 bases, the J end by 5 bases, with 12 bases between. The CDR3 is 12 amino acids. The CDR3 DNA sequence: TGTGCCAGCGAGGGAGTTGGAACTGAAGCTTTCTTT. Translated: CASEGVGTEAFF.

The gene calls are TRBV12-3 or TRBV12-4 and TRBJ1-5; D is uncertain. The CDR3 covers 12 residues. Trimming left V 6 bases short and J 5 bases short, with 8 bases between. The CDR3 region is CASSQSYQPQHF. The CDR3 DNA follows: TGTGCCAGCAGCCAAAGCTATCAGCCCCAGCATTTT.